A selection of T cell receptor beta chains follows, all from one sample in a study of regulatory T cells in long-lasting Graves disease. From the multiplex PCR reads, TCRdb called clonotypes with MiXCR, one entry per CDR3 protein. Of more than 650,000 distinct CDR3 sequences listed, approximately 29% were seen once; the top ten hold 42%. This specimen was peripheral blood mononuclear cells (PBMCs), taken when the disease was refractory, from a patient treated with antithyroid drugs. The receptors come from a female donor with Graves disease. The CDR3 runs from the conserved cysteine through the conserved F or W. The order of the fields is V gene, clone size, J gene, D gene, CDR3 DNA, CDR3 protein. The D gene is left open where the match is weak. Size tells how often a clone was seen (once, few, many) or the class of an expanded clone, and some rows leave it out.

V: TRBV7-3; size: .; J: TRBJ2-7; D: TRBD1; DNA: TGTGCCAGCAGCTTGGAGACAGGGGGCCACGAGCAGTACTTC; CDR3: CASSLETGGHEQYF
V: TRBV30; size: .; J: TRBJ1-2; D: .; DNA: TGTGCCTACGCGGGCGGCACTAACTATGGCTACACCTTC; CDR3: CAYAGGTNYGYTF
V: TRBV27; size: .; J: TRBJ2-7; D: .; DNA: TGTGCCAGCGGTCCCTGGGCAGAAGCCTACGAGCAGTACTTC; CDR3: CASGPWAEAYEQYF
V: TRBV11-2; size: few; J: TRBJ1-1; D: .; DNA: TGTGCCAGCAGCCAAGGACCATCCCATACTGAAGCTTTCTTT; CDR3: CASSQGPSHTEAFF
V: TRBV12-3/TRBV12-4; size: once; J: TRBJ1-6; D: .; DNA: TGTGCCAGCAGTTCCAATCGCGGAGGGGGTTCACCCCTCCACTTT; CDR3: CASSSNRGGGSPLHF
V: TRBV7-9; size: few; J: TRBJ1-5; D: .; DNA: TGTGCCAGCAGCTTAGTCCCCGGTCCCAGGGGAAATAGCAATCAGCCCCAGCATTTT; CDR3: CASSLVPGPRGNSNQPQHF
V: TRBV5-1; size: once; J: TRBJ2-4; D: TRBD1; DNA: TGCGCCAGCAGCTTGGGCCCACAGGGGGCCGGCAAAAACATTCAGTACTTC; CDR3: CASSLGPQGAGKNIQYF
V: TRBV6-5; size: .; J: TRBJ1-1; D: TRBD1; DNA: TGTGCCAGCAGTTCCGGGACAGTCACTGAAGCTTTCTTT; CDR3: CASSSGTVTEAFF
V: TRBV6-1; size: .; J: TRBJ2-4; D: TRBD2; DNA: TGTGCCAGCAGTGAATTAGCGGGAGGCCCGGACATTCAGTACTTC; CDR3: CASSELAGGPDIQYF
V: TRBV6-2/TRBV6-3; size: .; J: TRBJ1-1; D: TRBD1; DNA: TGTGCCAGCAGTGAAGCGGGACAGATGAACACTGAAGCTTTCTTT; CDR3: CASSEAGQMNTEAFF
V: TRBV2; size: many; J: TRBJ1-1; D: .; DNA: TGTGCCAGCAGTGAGGGGGTGTTTAAGGTAGCTGAAGCTTTCTTT; CDR3: CASSEGVFKVAEAFF
V: TRBV6-2/TRBV6-3; size: .; J: TRBJ1-1; D: .; DNA: TGTGCCAGCAGTTACTCGGGCAGGGCGGGGTACACTGAAGCTTTCTTT; CDR3: CASSYSGRAGYTEAFF
V: TRBV28; size: many; J: TRBJ1-4; D: .; DNA: TGTGCCAGCACCACCCTTGCGGGGGGACTGTTTTTT; CDR3: CASTTLAGGLFF
V: TRBV24-1; size: .; J: TRBJ1-1; D: TRBD1; DNA: TGTGCCACCAGTGATTTACAGGGGAGGGCTTTCTTT; CDR3: CATSDLQGRAFF
V: TRBV11-2; size: .; J: TRBJ2-7; D: .; DNA: TGTGCCAGCAGCTTGGGCCCCCCTCCTTACGAGCAGTACTTC; CDR3: CASSLGPPPYEQYF
V: TRBV6-1; size: few; J: TRBJ1-2; D: TRBD1; DNA: TGTGCCAGCAGTGTCCGGGACAGGGGTGGCTATGGCTACACCTTC; CDR3: CASSVRDRGGYGYTF
V: TRBV15; size: .; J: TRBJ2-7; D: TRBD1; DNA: TGTGCCACCAGCCGGGGGACAGGGAAAGCCTACGAGCAGTACTTC; CDR3: CATSRGTGKAYEQYF
V: TRBV27; size: many; J: TRBJ1-2; D: .; DNA: TGTGCCAGCAGTTTCGCAGGGTACTATGGCTACACCTTC; CDR3: CASSFAGYYGYTF
V: TRBV2; size: few; J: TRBJ1-5; D: TRBD1; DNA: TGTGCCAGCAGAGCCTCGGGACAGTTATCGGCCCAGCATTTT; CDR3: CASRASGQLSAQHF
V: TRBV5-1; size: .; J: TRBJ1-2; D: .; DNA: TGCGCCAGCAGCTTGGTCCCCAGGGCCGACTATGGCTACACCTTC; CDR3: CASSLVPRADYGYTF
V: TRBV5-1; size: many; J: TRBJ2-7; D: .; DNA: TGCGCCAGCAGCTTGGCAGCGACCTACGAGCAGTACTTC; CDR3: CASSLAATYEQYF
V: TRBV29-1; size: .; J: TRBJ1-2; D: .; DNA: TGCAGCCACGTGCGGGCGAAGGGTGGCTACACCTTC; CDR3: CSHVRAKGGYTF
V: TRBV6-1; size: .; J: TRBJ2-7; D: .; DNA: TGTGCCAGCCGGGACTTGACCTCCTACGAGCAGTACTTC; CDR3: CASRDLTSYEQYF
V: TRBV5-1; size: many; J: TRBJ1-5; D: .; DNA: TGCGCCAGCAGCTTGGGAGGTATGAGCAATCAGCCCCAGCATTTT; CDR3: CASSLGGMSNQPQHF
V: TRBV30; size: few; J: TRBJ2-7; D: TRBD1; DNA: TGTGCCTGGAGTTCAGGGGGCTACGAGCAGTACTTC; CDR3: CAWSSGGYEQYF
V: TRBV20-1; size: .; J: TRBJ1-1; D: .; DNA: TGCAGTGCTAGAGGTGGGGGGGGAAGGGCTGAAGCTTTCTTT; CDR3: CSARGGGGRAEAFF
V: TRBV28; size: few; J: TRBJ1-1; D: .; DNA: TGTGCCAGCAGAAAAAGAGGCGGTACCAACACTGAAGCTTTCTTT; CDR3: CASRKRGGTNTEAFF
V: TRBV20-1; size: .; J: TRBJ2-1; D: TRBD2; DNA: TGCAGTGCTCCGGTGGGGCTAGCGGATTACAATGAGCAGTTCTTC; CDR3: CSAPVGLADYNEQFF
V: TRBV2; size: .; J: TRBJ1-6; D: .; DNA: TGTGCCAGCAGTGAACGGTCAAGCGGCAATTCACCCCTCCACTTT; CDR3: CASSERSSGNSPLHF
V: TRBV5-1; size: once; J: TRBJ2-7; D: .; DNA: TGCGCCAGCAGCTTTTCCCCTGCTAGCTCCTACGAGCAGTACTTC; CDR3: CASSFSPASSYEQYF
V: TRBV12-3/TRBV12-4; size: .; J: TRBJ2-3; D: TRBD1; DNA: TGTGCCAGCAGTGCAAGACAGGGGGAAACAGATACGCAGTATTTT; CDR3: CASSARQGETDTQYF
V: TRBV11-2; size: .; J: TRBJ2-5; D: .; DNA: TGTGCCAGCAGCTTAGAGGGGGTTAAGACCCAGTACTTC; CDR3: CASSLEGVKTQYF
V: TRBV20-1; size: .; J: TRBJ1-5; D: TRBD1; DNA: TGCAGTGCTAGACCCACTCCCGGGACAGGGCACGAGAATCAGCCCCAGCATTTT; CDR3: CSARPTPGTGHENQPQHF
V: TRBV20-1; size: few; J: TRBJ1-2; D: TRBD1; DNA: TGCAGTGCCGGGGGAGGGGGCACGGATGGCTACACCTTC; CDR3: CSAGGGGTDGYTF
V: TRBV28; size: many; J: TRBJ2-7; D: TRBD1; DNA: TGTGCCAGCAGTTTATGCGGAAGGACAGGGAGCGACGAGCAGTACTTC; CDR3: CASSLCGRTGSDEQYF
V: TRBV7-3; size: .; J: TRBJ1-2; D: .; DNA: TGTGCCAGCAGCTTAAATCAGGCGGGTGGCTACACCTTC; CDR3: CASSLNQAGGYTF
V: TRBV29-1; size: few; J: TRBJ1-2; D: .; DNA: TGCAGCGTTCTAGGGCTGGCTTTCGGCTACACCTTC; CDR3: CSVLGLAFGYTF
V: TRBV12-3/TRBV12-4; size: many; J: TRBJ1-2; D: .; DNA: TGTGCCAGCAGTTTAGGTCCAGTTTCTTATGGCTACACCTTC; CDR3: CASSLGPVSYGYTF
V: TRBV29-1; size: .; J: TRBJ1-2; D: .; DNA: TGCAGCGGTATCGGGGGGGGCCGGGACGGCTACACCTTC; CDR3: CSGIGGGRDGYTF
V: TRBV20-1; size: many; J: TRBJ1-4; D: TRBD1; DNA: TGCAGCGCCGGGACAGGGGACGAAAAACTGTTTTTT; CDR3: CSAGTGDEKLFF